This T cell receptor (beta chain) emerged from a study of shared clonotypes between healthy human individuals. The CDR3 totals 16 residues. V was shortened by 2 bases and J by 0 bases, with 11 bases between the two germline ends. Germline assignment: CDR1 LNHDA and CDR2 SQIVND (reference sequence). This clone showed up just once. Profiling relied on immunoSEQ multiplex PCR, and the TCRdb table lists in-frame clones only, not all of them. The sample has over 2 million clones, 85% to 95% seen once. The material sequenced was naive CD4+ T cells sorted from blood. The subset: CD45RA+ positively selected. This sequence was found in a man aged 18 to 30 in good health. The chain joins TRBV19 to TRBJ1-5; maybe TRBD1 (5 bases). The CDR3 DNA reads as TGTGCCAGTAGTATACAGGGAGTTCTTAGCAATCAGCCCCAGCATTTT. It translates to CASSIQGVLSNQPQHF.